This entry lists 18 T cell receptor beta chains sequenced from one sample in a study of shared clonotypes between healthy human individuals. Sequenced by immunoSEQ multiplex PCR; TCRdb stores in-frame clones only, minus some. The data hold some 2.3 million clones, with 90% to 95% observed a single time. Sequenced input: naive CD4+ T cells from PBMCs. The sample's subset: CD45RA+ positively selected. These receptor sequences come from a man aged 18 to 30 in good health. Some clones in this sample may be carry-over from other donors' samples.

The chain couples TRBV14 to TRBJ2-3; 7 nucleotides align to TRBD2. The germline gives CDR1 SGHDN, CDR2 FVKESK. V gave up 4 bases and J gave up 0 bases; unmatched junction bases: 22. The CDR3 totals 21 residues. Written as DNA, the CDR3 is TGTGCCAGCAGCCTCCCGGGGGAAGCGGGAAGGGCCCCGACTAGCACAGATACGCAGTATTTT. Its protein is CASSLPGEAGRAPTSTDTQYF.

This clone was counted once. This sequence joins TRBV5-1 and TRBJ1-2, with TRBD1 as a possible D gene (5 bases). Between the trimmed V and J ends, which lost 4 bases and 4 bases, there was a span of 14 bases. This CDR3 comprises 14 residues. The germline V gene has CDR1 SGHRS and CDR2 YFSETQ. The CDR3 spells CASSPSREAYGYTF. In nucleotides, the CDR3 is TGCGCCAGCAGCCCATCCAGGGAGGCCTATGGCTACACCTTC.

The table lists this clone with a count of one. This chain connects TRBV6-6 to TRBJ2-3; 7 positions agree with TRBD2. V lost 6 bases and J lost 2; bases outside the gene matches: 8. Germline V lookup: CDR1 MNHNY, CDR2 SVGAGI (reference sequence). This CDR3 contains 15 residues. The DNA for the CDR3 is TGTGCCAGCAGCTATGGCGGGAGCGTCACAGATACGCAGTATTTT. Translated: CASSYGGSVTDTQYF.

In DNA, the CDR3 is TGTGCCAGCAGCCAATTGACTAGGATGAAGCAGTACTTC. This codes for CASSQLTRMKQYF. The chain carries TRBV14 and TRBJ2-7; tentatively, D is TRBD2 (6 bases). Per germline, CDR1 SGHDN and CDR2 FVKESK. The V end was cut by 2 bases, the J end by 8 bases, with 13 bases between. This CDR3 comprises 13 residues.

The chain couples TRBV5-1 to TRBJ1-1, with D tentatively TRBD1 (5 bases). Deletions cut 3 bases from V and 4 bases from J, with 16 bases between. The CDR3 spans 15 residues. CDR1 SGHRS and CDR2 YFSETQ come from the germline V gene. The CDR3: CASSSVGVGGTEAFF. The CDR3 DNA reads TGCGCCAGCAGCTCGGTAGGGGTGGGGGGCACTGAAGCTTTCTTT.

The gene calls are TRBV30 and TRBJ1-1, with D possibly TRBD1 on 5 matching bases. V lost 0 bases, J lost 5 bases, and 16 bases lay in between. This CDR3 region has 15 residues. Germline V gives CDR1 GTSNPN, CDR2 SVGIG (reference sequence). The CDR3 DNA reads as TGTGCCTGGAGTGTACCCCCGACAGCTAGGACTGAAGCTTTCTTT. Its translation: CAWSVPPTARTEAFF. The full variable domain, in which reference TRBV30 and TRBJ1-1 provide the parts outside the CDR3, is SQTIHQWPATLVQPVGSPLSLECTVEGTSNPNLYWYRQAAGRGLQLLFYSVGIGQISSEVPQNLSASRPQDRQFILSSKKLLLSDSGFYLCAWSVPPTARTEAFFGQGTRLTVV.

The rearrangement links TRBV5-1 to TRBJ2-1, with TRBD2 identical over 14 bases. J gave up 6 bases and V 7 bases, and 12 bases lay outside the gene matches. The V gene's germline CDR1 is SGHRS and CDR2 YFSETQ. This CDR3 comprises 17 residues. The CDR3: CASGGTSGSSGSNEQFF. The CDR3 bases are TGCGCCAGCGGGGGGACTAGCGGGAGTAGCGGCTCCAATGAGCAGTTCTTC.

The CDR3 region has the DNA TGCAGCGTTGATCCATCCGGTCGGTATGGCTACACCTTC. Translating it yields CSVDPSGRYGYTF. The chain uses TRBV29-1 and TRBJ1-2, with no clear D. This CDR3 is 13 amino acids long. V was cut by 3 bases and J by 5 bases, with 13 bases left in between. CDR1 is SQVTM, CDR2 ANQGSEA, per germline.

The chain combines TRBV2 with TRBJ2-5; the D is unclear. V lost 7 bases, J lost 5 bases, and 14 bases lay in between. The CDR3 totals 13 residues. Germline V gene sequence: CDR1 SNHLY, CDR2 FYNNEI. CDR3 residues: CASNPRALETQYF. Written as DNA, the CDR3 is TGTGCCAGCAACCCGAGAGCCCTGGAGACCCAGTACTTC.

This sequence joins TRBV21-1 and TRBJ2-6. TRBV21-1 is given as a pseudogene. This CDR3 contains 15 residues. DNA of the CDR3: TGTGCCAGCAACAGAGGGGTGCACGGGGCCAACGTCCTGACTTTC. This translates into CASNRGVHGANVLTF.

This chain links TRBV27 with TRBJ2-3; D uncertain. Germline V CDR1 and CDR2: MNHEY, SMNVEV (reference sequence). With 6 bases removed from V and 2 bases from J, the gap between germline ends came to 18 bases. The CDR3 runs to 16 residues. The CDR3 DNA is TGTGCCAGCAGGATCTTTGGGCAGTCTTACACAGATACGCAGTATTTT. It yields the protein CASRIFGQSYTDTQYF.

The chain has TRBV9 and TRBJ2-5, with 11 bases that match TRBD1. Germline loops: CDR1 SGDLS, CDR2 YYNGEE. CDR3 length: 18 amino acids. V gave up 0 bases and J gave up 4 bases; unmatched junction bases: 11. As DNA, the CDR3 is TGTGCCAGCAGCGTAGGTTACGGGGACAGGGGGATCGCAGAGACCCAGTACTTC. Translated: CASSVGYGDRGIAETQYF.

This sequence joins TRBV6-1 and TRBJ2-3; maybe TRBD2 (6 bases). Germline assignment: CDR1 MNHNS and CDR2 SASEGT. With 6 bases removed from V and 4 bases from J, the gap between germline ends came to 11 bases. This CDR3 region has 13 residues. In nucleotides, the CDR3 is TGTGCCAGCAGGGTAACGGGAGCAGATACGCAGTATTTT. It yields the protein CASRVTGADTQYF.

The chain employs TRBV28 and TRBJ1-2, with 11 positions matching TRBD1. The J segment lost 4 bases and the V segment lost 6 bases, leaving 10 bases of the junction unmatched. Germline V gene data show CDR1 as MDHEN and CDR2 as SYDVKM. The CDR3 sequence is 16 residues long. CDR3: CASRESGTGGVYGYTF. Here the CDR3 DNA reads TGTGCCAGCAGGGAGTCCGGGACAGGGGGTGTCTATGGCTACACCTTC.

The CDR3 DNA reads TGTGCCAGCACCGGCGGCTACGAGCAGTACTTC. It encodes CASTGGYEQYF. The rearrangement uses TRBV6-5 and TRBJ2-5; the D is unclear. The J call may not be correct, given that the DNA end is closer to TRBJ2-7. Germline assignment: CDR1 MNHEY and CDR2 SVGAGI. The CDR3 is made up of 11 amino acids.

The chain has TRBV5-8 and TRBJ1-2; D remains unclear. Trimming stripped 1 base from V and 8 bases from J, with 21 bases between. CDR1 is SGHTS and CDR2 is YDEGEE in the germline V gene. The CDR3 has 16 amino acids. The CDR3 protein is CASSLQSGKATGGYTF. CDR3 bases: TGTGCCAGCAGCTTGCAATCCGGGAAGGCTACTGGAGGCTACACCTTC.

As for this clone: Other DNA sequences of this sample code for an identical CDR3. The V call is TRBV7-9, the J call TRBJ2-1, with D uncertain. Germline CDR1 SEHNR, CDR2 FQNEAQ (reference sequence). The CDR3 length is 14 residues. Trimming cost V 1 base and J 4 bases, with 8 bases left between them. In nucleotides, the CDR3 is TGTGCCAGCAGCTTAGTGGGTGGATACAATGAGCAGTTCTTC. Its translation is CASSLVGGYNEQFF.

The gene calls are TRBV5-1 and TRBJ2-1; D remains ambiguous. Germline loops: CDR1 SGHRS, CDR2 YFSETQ. CDR3 length equals 13 residues. The germline V and J ends were trimmed by 1 base and 8 bases, with 10 bases remaining between them. This CDR3 reads CASSLPGGHEQFF. The CDR3 DNA reads TGCGCCAGCAGCTTGCCGGGCGGTCATGAGCAGTTCTTC.